The next 2 T cell receptor beta chains were all read from a single sample in a study. TCRdb recomputed calls from the 5' RACE reads with MiXCR, one row per CDR3 protein. The table shows 20,000 to 25,000 distinct CDR3 sequences, with approximately 28% occurring only once. Input material: tumor-infiltrating naive CD4+ T cells sorted from the breast tumor. Subset meaning: naive CD4+ T cells, CD4+CD45RA+CD25-. All receptors come from a female donor with breast cancer.

This clonotype was counted only a few times. This chain connects TRBV5-1 to TRBJ2-5; 10 bases are shared with TRBD1. The CDR3 has 14 amino acids. The germline V gene encodes CDR1 SGHRS and CDR2 YFSETQ. The V and J ends lost 4 bases and 3 bases, in that order; junction bases with no gene match: 3. The CDR3 region has the DNA TGCGCCAGCAGCATGACAGGGGGCAAAGAGACCCAGTACTTC. Encoded protein: CASSMTGGKETQYF.

This clonotype ranks as medium-sized. This chain uses TRBV15 with TRBJ2-3, with D perhaps TRBD2 (6 bases). Trimming stripped 4 bases from V and 2 bases from J, with 13 bases between. Germline assignment: CDR1 LNHNV and CDR2 YYDKDF (reference sequence). The CDR3 contains 15 residues. The CDR3 here is CATSTGTHPTDTQYF. In DNA, the CDR3 is TGTGCCACCAGCACCGGGACTCACCCCACAGATACGCAGTATTTT.